These 24 T cell receptor beta chains originate from one sample sequenced in a study of preoperative IRX-2 immunotherapy in early breast cancer (dated by TCRdb to about 2019). The sample's treatment or condition label, decoded: preoperative locoregional IRX-2 cytokine immunotherapy. Libraries were made using the immunoSEQ multiplex PCR assay. Here the immuneACCESS table is served through TCRdb, limited to in-frame sequences with V and J called. Missing clones are a known gap in these copies; in checked studies unresolved V genes cover under half, and the rest lacks a known reason. Across this sample there are about 32,000 clones, with around 86% seen only once. Together, the top ten hold 2.5% of the sample. The sample here was lymph node tissue, taken from a patient treated with IRX-2 immunotherapy. These receptors all come from a human donor with breast cancer.

This chain links TRBV18 with TRBJ1-6; no reliable D call. The CDR3 length is 16 residues. The V and J ends lost 3 bases and 7 bases respectively, with 16 bases between them. Germline values: CDR1 KGHSH, CDR2 LQKENI. CDR3 nucleotides: TGTGCCAGCTCACCTACAGCTGAAAAGGCCAATTCACCCCTCCACTTT. This sequence encodes CASSPTAEKANSPLHF. The complete variable domain, with remaining parts taken from reference TRBV18 and TRBJ1-6, reads NAGVMQNPRHLVRRRGQEARLRCSPMKGHSHVYWYRQLPEEGLKFMVYLQKENIIDESGMPKERFSAEFPKEGPSILRIQQVVRGDSAAYFCASSPTAEKANSPLHFGNGTRLTVT.

The sample holds a few counts of this clone. The rearrangement links TRBV6-8 to TRBJ1-6, with D possibly being TRBD1 (5 bases). Germline V gene lookup returns CDR1 MNHGY and CDR2 SAAAGT. V gave up 6 bases and J gave up 7 bases, with 16 bases separating them. The CDR3 is 15 residues long. CDR3 region: CASSPITSGNSPLHF. The CDR3 bases are TGTGCCAGCAGCCCCATTACGTCAGGGAATTCACCCCTCCACTTT.

The chain has TRBV6-8 and TRBJ1-2; the D gene is possibly TRBD1 (5 bases). The CDR3 sequence is 13 residues long. Deletions cut 5 bases from V and 4 bases from J, with 11 bases between. From germline, CDR1 is MNHGY and CDR2 SAAAGT. The CDR3 DNA reads TGTGCCAGCAGTAACAGGATTAGCTATGGCTACACCTTC. The encoded protein is CASSNRISYGYTF.

The chain recombines TRBV29-1 with TRBJ1-3; D not resolved. V was pared by 5 bases and J by 2 bases, with 7 bases between. Looked up from germline, CDR1 is SQVTM and CDR2 is ANQGSEA. CDR3 length: 12 amino acids. CDR3 sequence: CSVRPPGNTIYF. CDR3 DNA: TGCAGCGTTCGCCCCCCTGGAAACACCATATATTTT.

The table lists this clone with a few counts. J is TRBJ1-3 and V is TRBV19; D is possibly TRBD1 (5 bases). V was pared by 10 bases and J by 2 bases, with 15 bases between. This CDR3 contains 14 residues. Per the germline V gene, CDR1 is LNHDA and CDR2 is SQIVND (reference sequence). The CDR3 DNA follows: TGTGCCAACCCGGGACGGAAGGCTGGAAACACCATATATTTT. It specifies CANPGRKAGNTIYF.

This chain joins TRBV19 and TRBJ2-1; 14 positions match TRBD2. Germline-derived CDR1 and CDR2 are LNHDA and SQIVND (reference sequence). The CDR3 is 15 residues long. V was pared by 3 bases and J by 10 bases, with 5 bases of the junction left unmatched. The chain's CDR3 is CASSMTSGRAAEQFF. CDR3 in DNA: TGTGCCAGTAGTATGACTAGCGGGAGGGCCGCAGAGCAGTTCTTC.

This chain links TRBV11-3 with TRBJ2-2; perhaps TRBD2 as D (5 bases). The CDR3 is 15 residues long. With 2 bases removed from V and 4 bases from J, the gap between germline ends came to 11 bases. Germline V gene sequence: CDR1 SGHNT, CDR2 YENEEA. This CDR3 is CASSLPGGITGELFF. In DNA, the CDR3 is TGTGCCAGCAGCTTACCCGGAGGAATCACCGGGGAGCTGTTTTTT.

This chain links TRBV5-1 with TRBJ1-1; D remains ambiguous. The V end was cut by 2 bases, the J end by 1 base, with 9 bases between. The germline V gene encodes CDR1 SGHRS and CDR2 YFSETQ. The CDR3 loop spans 14 amino acids. The DNA for the CDR3 is TGCGCCAGCAGCTTCTACGGGCAGAACACTGAAGCTTTCTTT. Its translation is CASSFYGQNTEAFF.

The V and J genes are TRBV29-1 and TRBJ2-1, with D tentatively TRBD1 (6 bases). Germline CDR1 is SQVTM and CDR2 is ANQGSEA. The CDR3 sequence is 14 residues long. Trimming removed 7 bases from V and 4 bases from J, with 17 bases in between. The CDR3 coding sequence is TGCAGCGCCAAATCCGGGACACCGTACAATGAGCAGTTCTTC. It codes for CSAKSGTPYNEQFF.

The chain is built from TRBV18 and TRBJ2-3, with a weak D call TRBD2 (6 bases). The V gene lost 3 bases and the J gene lost 2 bases, with 15 bases spanning the gap. The germline V gene encodes CDR1 KGHSH and CDR2 LQKENI. The CDR3 has 16 amino acids. The CDR3 DNA reads TGTGCCAGCTCACCTAATCAAGGAGGGGACACAGATACGCAGTATTTT. Its protein product is CASSPNQGGDTDTQYF.

The rearrangement joins TRBV19 to TRBJ2-4; perhaps TRBD1 as D (6 bases). CDR3 length: 15 residues. Germline lookup yields CDR1 LNHDA and CDR2 SQIVND (reference sequence). Trimming pared 6 bases from V and 12 bases from J, leaving 24 bases between. The CDR3 DNA sequence: TGTGCCAGTAGCATTAGCCTGCAGACAGGCGTAGCTCAGTACTTC. Its protein is CASSISLQTGVAQYF.

The J gene is TRBJ2-7, the V gene TRBV19; the D call may be TRBD1 or TRBD2 (5 bases each). The V end was cut by 4 bases, the J end by 3 bases, with 16 bases between. The V gene's germline CDR1 is LNHDA and CDR2 SQIVND (reference sequence). The CDR3 length is 15 residues. The CDR3 DNA sequence: TGTGCCAGTAGTAAGGAGACCGGGACGCACTACGAGCAGTACTTC. Its translation is CASSKETGTHYEQYF.

The rearrangement joins TRBV11-3 to TRBJ1-6; 8 nucleotides align to TRBD1. Germline CDR1 is SGHNT and CDR2 is YENEEA. This CDR3 is 14 amino acids long. V gave up 5 bases and J gave up 6 bases; unmatched junction bases: 3. Written as DNA, the CDR3 is TGTGCCAGCAGCACGACAGGGGCTAATTCACCCCTCCACTTT. This gives the protein CASSTTGANSPLHF.

Only one count was recorded for this clone. The V call is TRBV19, the J call TRBJ2-4, with 7 bases that match TRBD1. V lost 5 bases and J lost 3; bases outside the gene matches: 7. Per the germline V gene, CDR1 is LNHDA and CDR2 is SQIVND (reference sequence). The CDR3 is 15 residues long. CDR3 residues: CASSDRATDKNIQYF. The DNA for the CDR3 is TGTGCCAGTAGTGACAGGGCTACCGACAAAAACATTCAGTACTTC.

The chain links TRBV18 to TRBJ1-1, with 10 bases aligning to TRBD1. This CDR3 region has 15 residues. Germline values: CDR1 KGHSH, CDR2 LQKENI. Germline trimming cut 4 bases from V and 3 bases from J; bases unmatched to any gene: 5. The CDR3 nucleotides read TGTGCCAGCTCACTATCCGGGACAGGGGACACTGAAGCTTTCTTT. It encodes CASSLSGTGDTEAFF.

This sequence joins TRBV12-5 and TRBJ1-2, with no clear D. Trimming took 5 bases from V and 4 from J, leaving 8 bases between them. Looked up from germline, CDR1 is LGHNT and CDR2 is FRNRAP. The CDR3 sequence is 12 residues long. CDR3 DNA: TGTGCTAGTGGTCCGGGAGTCTATGGCTACACCTTC. Translated, it gives CASGPGVYGYTF.

The chain uses TRBV28 and TRBJ2-3, with TRBD2 as a possible D gene (5 bases). The CDR3 length is 14 residues. The germline CDR1 and CDR2 sequences are MDHEN and SYDVKM. The germline V and J ends were trimmed by 9 bases and 4 bases, with 17 bases remaining between them. The CDR3 sequence: CASSPSDWADTQYF. Written as DNA, the CDR3 is TGTGCCAGYAGTCCCTCGGACTGGGCAGATACGCAGTATTTT.

The rearrangement uses TRBV15 and TRBJ1-5; 10 bases fit TRBD1. V shed 1 base and J 3 bases; nucleotides not matched to a gene: 6. Germline assignment: CDR1 LNHNV and CDR2 YYDKDF (reference sequence). The CDR3 is 17 amino acids. CDR3 amino acids: CATSRGTGQGDNQPQHF. The CDR3 nucleotides read TGTGCCACCAGCAGAGGAACTGGACAGGGGGACAATCAGCCCCAGCATTTT.

The V gene is TRBV5-1, the J gene TRBJ2-3; D may be TRBD1 or TRBD2 (6 bases each). Trimming removed 4 bases from V and 10 bases from J, with 22 bases in between. Germline V lookup: CDR1 SGHRS, CDR2 YFSETQ. CDR3 size: 15 residues. CDR3: CASSHRGPIGSAQYF. The CDR3 bases are TGCGCCAGCAGCCATCGGGGGCCCATCGGCTCAGCGCAGTATTTT.

This chain connects TRBV30 to TRBJ1-6; D gene uncertain. Trimming took off 4 bases at V and 5 bases at J, with 15 bases between the two ends. The CDR3 extends over 15 amino acids. Germline V gene lookup returns CDR1 GTSNPN and CDR2 SVGIG (reference sequence). CDR3 nucleotides: TGTGCCTGGACCATACCTCGGGTGAATAATTCACCCCTCCACTTT. Translating it yields CAWTIPRVNNSPLHF.

This clone was observed a few times. The chain links TRBV15 to TRBJ2-2, with 8 bases matching TRBD2. This CDR3 contains 15 residues. V shed 5 bases and J 5 bases; nucleotides not matched to a gene: 7. The germline V gene has CDR1 LNHNV and CDR2 YYDKDF (reference sequence). The CDR3 DNA sequence: TGTGCCACCAGCTTACTAGCGGAGGTGACCGGGGAGCTGTTTTTT. This gives the protein CATSLLAEVTGELFF.

This clone was detected a few times. V and J are TRBV16 and TRBJ2-7; no clear D. V was pared by 2 bases and J by 2 bases, with 7 bases between. The CDR3 has 13 residues. Germline V gene data show CDR1 as KGHSY and CDR2 as FQNENV. The CDR3 spells CASSQTDPYEQYF. DNA for the CDR3: TGTGCCAGCAGCCAAACCGACCCCTACGAGCAGTACTTC.

The rearrangement links TRBV18 to TRBJ2-1; D gene unclear. V was trimmed by 0 bases and J by 4 bases, leaving 7 bases between them. CDR1 is KGHSH and CDR2 is LQKENI in the germline V gene. This CDR3 has 14 amino acids. The CDR3 DNA is TGTGCCAGCTCACCACCACAACTGTACAATGAGCAGTTCTTC. It yields the protein CASSPPQLYNEQFF.

This chain joins TRBV30 and TRBJ2-7; tentative D call: TRBD2 (7 bases). CDR1 is GTSNPN, CDR2 SVGIG, per germline (reference sequence). V was trimmed by 0 bases and J by 2 bases, leaving 14 bases between them. The length of the CDR3 is 15 residues. CDR3 bases: TGTGCCTGGAGTGTGGGGGGGGCCCTAGCCTACGAGCAGTACTTC. It codes for CAWSVGGALAYEQYF.